This is a list of T cell receptor beta chains from one sample in a study of shared clonotypes between healthy human individuals. Data came from immunoSEQ multiplex PCR; TCRdb stores just in-frame clones and leaves some out. The data show about 1.5 million clones, about 98% seen once. Material for sequencing was naive CD4+ T cells sorted from blood. Every receptor here comes from a man aged 25-45 years in good health. Each CDR3 is given with its conserved first and last residue. The D gene is left open where the match is weak. Rows may omit the clone size; those that give it use once, few, many or a size class.

d_call: -; v_call: TRBV7-9; j_call: TRBJ2-1; clone_size: -; cdr3_aa: CASDSAPRSYNEQFF; cdr3_nt: TGTGCCAGCGACTCAGCCCCTCGCTCCTACAATGAGCAGTTCTTC
d_call: -; v_call: TRBV11-2; j_call: TRBJ1-1; clone_size: -; cdr3_aa: CASSLDAPSVAFF; cdr3_nt: TGTGCCAGCAGCTTAGACGCCCCCTCAGTGGCTTTCTTT
d_call: -; v_call: TRBV7-3; j_call: TRBJ2-5; clone_size: -; cdr3_aa: CASSANLRETQYF; cdr3_nt: TGTGCCAGCAGCGCGAACCTGCGAGAGACCCAGTACTTC
d_call: TRBD2; v_call: TRBV6-1; j_call: TRBJ2-1; clone_size: -; cdr3_aa: CASSQASGSGNEQFF; cdr3_nt: TGTGCCAGCAGTCAGGCTAGCGGGAGTGGCAATGAGCAGTTCTTC
d_call: -; v_call: TRBV10-2; j_call: TRBJ2-7; clone_size: -; cdr3_aa: CASRLNGAWNEQYF; cdr3_nt: TGCGCCAGCAGATTAAACGGAGCGTGGAACGAGCAGTACTTC
d_call: TRBD1; v_call: TRBV5-1; j_call: TRBJ1-1; clone_size: -; cdr3_aa: CASSFLGQGMEQAFF; cdr3_nt: TGCGCCAGCAGCTTCCTAGGACAGGGGATGGAACAAGCTTTCTTT
d_call: -; v_call: TRBV18; j_call: TRBJ2-3; clone_size: -; cdr3_aa: CASSPVSGWARDTQYF; cdr3_nt: TGTGCCAGCTCACCAGTGAGTGGGTGGGCCCGGGATACGCAGTATTTT
d_call: -; v_call: TRBV5-6; j_call: TRBJ1-3; clone_size: -; cdr3_aa: CASSSPGGPNTIYF; cdr3_nt: TGTGCCAGCAGCTCCCCGGGGGGCCCAAACACCATATATTTT
d_call: -; v_call: TRBV18; j_call: TRBJ2-7; clone_size: -; cdr3_aa: CASSPQGGLNFYEQYF; cdr3_nt: TGTGCCAGCTCACCACAGGGTGGGTTGAATTTTTACGAGCAGTACTTC
d_call: TRBD2; v_call: TRBV5-8; j_call: TRBJ2-7; clone_size: once; cdr3_aa: CASSQSVASGVLPYEQYF; cdr3_nt: TGTGCCAGCAGCCAGTCAGTGGCTAGCGGTGTCCTTCCCTACGAGCAGTACTTC
d_call: TRBD2; v_call: TRBV14; j_call: TRBJ2-7; clone_size: -; cdr3_aa: CASSFTSGSSYEQYF; cdr3_nt: TGTGCCAGCAGCTTTACTAGCGGGAGTTCCTACGAGCAGTACTTC
d_call: -; v_call: TRBV5-1; j_call: TRBJ2-3; clone_size: few; cdr3_aa: CASSLDLADTQYF; cdr3_nt: TGCGCCAGCAGCTTGGATTTGGCAGATACGCAGTATTTT
d_call: -; v_call: TRBV19; j_call: TRBJ1-4; clone_size: -; cdr3_aa: CASSHGNIANEKLFF; cdr3_nt: TGTGCCAGTAGTCATGGGAATATTGCTAATGAAAAACTGTTTTTT
d_call: -; v_call: TRBV2; j_call: TRBJ2-7; clone_size: -; cdr3_aa: CASSPPRGEQYF; cdr3_nt: TGTGCCAGCAGTCCCCCCCGGGGCGAGCAGTACTTC
d_call: -; v_call: TRBV5-1; j_call: TRBJ2-2; clone_size: few; cdr3_aa: CASSPTVSNTGELFF; cdr3_nt: TGCGCCAGCAGCCCAACAGTGAGTAACACCGGGGAGCTGTTTTTT
d_call: -; v_call: TRBV11-2; j_call: TRBJ2-3; clone_size: once; cdr3_aa: CASSPRRAKNTDTQYF; cdr3_nt: TGTGCCAGCAGCCCCAGGAGGGCCAAGAACACAGATACGCAGTATTTT
d_call: -; v_call: TRBV28; j_call: TRBJ2-7; clone_size: -; cdr3_aa: CASSSRGSLDEQYF; cdr3_nt: TGTGCCAGCAGTAGTCGGGGGAGTTTAGACGAGCAGTACTTC
d_call: TRBD1; v_call: TRBV14; j_call: TRBJ2-2; clone_size: once; cdr3_aa: CASSQGWTGGSTGELFF; cdr3_nt: TGTGCCAGCAGCCAAGGGTGGACAGGTGGTTCCACCGGGGAGCTGTTTTTT
d_call: -; v_call: TRBV10-2; j_call: TRBJ1-1; clone_size: -; cdr3_aa: CASSEGTKNTEAFF; cdr3_nt: TGCGCCAGCAGTGAGGGGACAAAGAACACTGAAGCTTTCTTT
d_call: -; v_call: TRBV27; j_call: TRBJ2-3; clone_size: -; cdr3_aa: CASSLVPLGDTQYF; cdr3_nt: TGTGCCAGCAGTTTGGTTCCGCTGGGAGATACGCAGTATTTT
d_call: -; v_call: TRBV7-2; j_call: TRBJ2-5; clone_size: -; cdr3_aa: CASSFSTERAHRMETQYF; cdr3_nt: TGTGCCAGCAGCTTCTCTACGGAGCGGGCACACCGAATGGAGACCCAGTACTTC
d_call: -; v_call: TRBV10-2; j_call: TRBJ2-2; clone_size: -; cdr3_aa: CASRLLSVNTGELFF; cdr3_nt: TGCGCCAGCAGGCTCTTGTCAGTCAACACCGGGGAGCTGTTTTTT
d_call: -; v_call: TRBV5-1; j_call: TRBJ2-1; clone_size: -; cdr3_aa: CASWRAAESYNEQFF; cdr3_nt: TGCGCCAGCTGGAGAGCGGCAGAGTCCTACAATGAGCAGTTCTTC
d_call: -; v_call: TRBV7-9; j_call: TRBJ2-5; clone_size: -; cdr3_aa: CASSLDGGETQYF; cdr3_nt: TGTGCCAGCAGCTTAGACGGCGGGGAGACCCAGTACTTC
d_call: TRBD1; v_call: TRBV15; j_call: TRBJ2-7; clone_size: -; cdr3_aa: CATRDRAYEQYF; cdr3_nt: TGTGCCACCAGGGACAGGGCTTACGAGCAGTACTTC
d_call: -; v_call: TRBV5-1; j_call: TRBJ2-7; clone_size: -; cdr3_aa: CASSSVNREREQYF; cdr3_nt: TGCGCCAGCAGCTCCGTTAACAGGGAACGCGAGCAGTACTTC
d_call: -; v_call: TRBV2; j_call: TRBJ1-2; clone_size: -; cdr3_aa: CASSAGTTYGYTF; cdr3_nt: TGTGCCAGCAGTGCAGGGACAACCTATGGCTACACCTTC
d_call: -; v_call: TRBV2; j_call: TRBJ2-3; clone_size: -; cdr3_aa: CASSITTDTQYF; cdr3_nt: TGTGCCAGCAGTATAACCACAGATACGCAGTATTTT
d_call: -; v_call: TRBV6-5; j_call: TRBJ1-3; clone_size: -; cdr3_aa: CASSSYVSGRNTIYF; cdr3_nt: TGTGCCAGCAGCTCATATGTCTCTGGTCGAAACACCATATATTTT
d_call: -; v_call: TRBV2; j_call: TRBJ2-3; clone_size: -; cdr3_aa: CASSERVDTQYF; cdr3_nt: TGTGCCAGCAGTGAAAGAGTCGATACGCAGTATTTT
d_call: -; v_call: TRBV2; j_call: TRBJ2-7; clone_size: -; cdr3_aa: CASREHQGGTYEQYF; cdr3_nt: TGTGCCAGCAGGGAACACCAGGGGGGCACCTACGAGCAGTACTTC
d_call: -; v_call: TRBV15; j_call: TRBJ2-1; clone_size: -; cdr3_aa: CATSRQTGGPNEQFF; cdr3_nt: TGTGCCACCAGCAGACAAACCGGAGGCCCCAATGAGCAGTTCTTC
d_call: -; v_call: TRBV28; j_call: TRBJ2-7; clone_size: -; cdr3_aa: CASSILSVNDYEQYF; cdr3_nt: TGTGCCAGCAGCATTCTATCAGTTAACGACTACGAGCAGTACTTC
d_call: -; v_call: TRBV5-1; j_call: TRBJ1-1; clone_size: -; cdr3_aa: CASGTQTRMTEAFF; cdr3_nt: TGCGCCAGTGGTACCCAGACCCGAATGACTGAAGCTTTCTTT
d_call: -; v_call: TRBV28; j_call: TRBJ2-7; clone_size: -; cdr3_aa: CASSPGTFSYEQYF; cdr3_nt: TGTGCCAGCAGTCCCGGGACGTTCTCCTACGAGCAGTACTTC
d_call: -; v_call: TRBV15; j_call: TRBJ1-1; clone_size: -; cdr3_aa: CATSRDRWGNENTEAFF; cdr3_nt: TGTGCCACCAGCAGAGATCGATGGGGAAACGAGAACACTGAAGCTTTCTTT
d_call: TRBD2; v_call: TRBV18; j_call: TRBJ2-3; clone_size: -; cdr3_aa: CASSNLAASTDTQYF; cdr3_nt: TGTGCCAGCTCAAACCTAGCGGCTAGCACAGATACGCAGTATTTT
d_call: -; v_call: TRBV30; j_call: TRBJ1-3; clone_size: -; cdr3_aa: CAWSTGTGNTIYF; cdr3_nt: TGTGCCTGGAGTACGGGTACTGGAAACACCATATATTTT
d_call: -; v_call: TRBV7-2; j_call: TRBJ2-7; clone_size: -; cdr3_aa: CASSLDPAYEQYF; cdr3_nt: TGTGCCAGCAGCTTAGACCCCGCCTACGAGCAGTACTTC
d_call: -; v_call: TRBV2; j_call: TRBJ2-7; clone_size: -; cdr3_aa: CASSGPGPYEQYF; cdr3_nt: TGTGCCAGCAGTGGGCCAGGGCCCTACGAGCAGTACTTC
d_call: -; v_call: TRBV5-8; j_call: TRBJ1-3; clone_size: -; cdr3_aa: CASSLTRVGNTIYF; cdr3_nt: TGTGCCAGCAGCTTGACACGGGTTGGAAACACCATATATTTT
d_call: -; v_call: TRBV11-2; j_call: TRBJ2-2; clone_size: -; cdr3_aa: CASSLVRGPSTGELFF; cdr3_nt: TGTGCCAGCAGCTTAGTCAGGGGACCATCAACCGGGGAGCTGTTTTTT
d_call: TRBD2; v_call: TRBV4-2; j_call: TRBJ2-3; clone_size: -; cdr3_aa: CASSQAGFLAGGPPDTQYF; cdr3_nt: TGTGCCAGCAGCCAAGCGGGATTCCTAGCGGGAGGGCCCCCAGATACGCAGTATTTT
d_call: TRBD1; v_call: TRBV14; j_call: TRBJ1-5; clone_size: -; cdr3_aa: CASSLQGTSAQHF; cdr3_nt: TGTGCCAGCAGCCTACAGGGGACCTCGGCCCAGCATTTT
d_call: TRBD2; v_call: TRBV19; j_call: TRBJ2-2; clone_size: -; cdr3_aa: CASRLAGASTGELFF; cdr3_nt: TGTGCCAGTAGACTAGCGGGAGCGAGTACCGGGGAGCTGTTTTTT
d_call: TRBD1; v_call: TRBV5-4; j_call: TRBJ2-5; clone_size: -; cdr3_aa: CASSLGGQAPQETQYF; cdr3_nt: TGTGCCAGCAGCTTAGGTGGACAGGCCCCGCAAGAGACCCAGTACTTC
d_call: TRBD1; v_call: TRBV11-3; j_call: TRBJ2-7; clone_size: -; cdr3_aa: CASSSGDSSYEQYF; cdr3_nt: TGTGCCAGCAGCTCTGGGGACAGCTCCTACGAGCAGTACTTC
d_call: TRBD1; v_call: TRBV28; j_call: TRBJ2-2; clone_size: -; cdr3_aa: CASRMGGQGNTGELFF; cdr3_nt: TGTGCCAGCAGGATGGGGGGACAGGGAAACACCGGGGAGCTGTTTTTT
d_call: TRBD2; v_call: TRBV5-1; j_call: TRBJ2-7; clone_size: -; cdr3_aa: CASSLTGTSGYEQYF; cdr3_nt: TGCGCCAGCAGCTTGACCGGGACTAGCGGATACGAGCAGTACTTC
d_call: -; v_call: TRBV12-5; j_call: TRBJ2-3; clone_size: -; cdr3_aa: CASGQDDTQYF; cdr3_nt: TGTGCTAGTGGTCAGGACGATACGCAGTATTTT
d_call: TRBD2; v_call: TRBV9; j_call: TRBJ2-3; clone_size: -; cdr3_aa: CASSPLAASGTDTQYF; cdr3_nt: TGTGCCAGCAGTCCCCTAGCGGCTAGCGGCACAGATACGCAGTATTTT
d_call: -; v_call: TRBV5-1; j_call: TRBJ1-5; clone_size: -; cdr3_aa: CASSPGQGINQPQHF; cdr3_nt: TGCGCCAGCAGCCCGGGGCAAGGAATCAATCAGCCCCAGCATTTT
d_call: -; v_call: TRBV5-1; j_call: TRBJ1-1; clone_size: -; cdr3_aa: CASIGSNTEAFF; cdr3_nt: TGCGCCAGCATTGGATCGAACACTGAAGCTTTCTTT
d_call: TRBD2; v_call: TRBV9; j_call: TRBJ2-7; clone_size: -; cdr3_aa: CASSVGASSGNSYEQYF; cdr3_nt: TGTGCCAGCAGCGTAGGAGCCTCTAGCGGGAACTCTTACGAGCAGTACTTC